Sequencing of this T cell receptor beta chain was carried out in a study of blood T cells in healthy people across ages. Combining a sample-barcoded 5' primer with a J-beta primer mix, a second PCR ran for roughly 7 to 11 cycles. TCRdb used MiXCR to reprocess the 5' RACE reads, holding one entry per CDR3 protein. Among fewer than 950,000 distinct CDR3 sequences listed, around half were seen once. The germline V gene has CDR1 SGHTA and CDR2 FQGNSA. Deletions cut 9 bases from V and 3 bases from J, with 15 bases between. The CDR3 is 13 amino acids. Sequencing was performed on blood. The TCR comes from an elderly man in good health. The chain carries TRBV7-2 and TRBJ2-7; D tentatively reads TRBD1 or TRBD2 (6 bases each). Here the CDR3 DNA reads TGTGCCAGTAGGGGGGCCGGAATCTACGAGCAGTACTTC. This sequence encodes CASRGAGIYEQYF. Drawing the rest from reference TRBV7-2 and TRBJ2-7, the complete variable domain is GAGVSQSPSNKVTEKGKDVELRCDPISGHTALYWYRQSLGQGLEFLIYFQGNSAPDKSGLPSDRFSAERTGGSVSTLTIQRTQQEDSAVYLCASRGAGIYEQYFGPGTRLTVT.